What follows are 22 T cell receptor beta chains derived from one specimen sequenced in a study of T-cell reconstitution after alpha-beta-depleted transplantation in children. Preparing the TCRbeta library involved the use of unique molecular identifiers. TCRdb reprocessed the PCR reads with MiXCR, giving one entry per CDR3 protein. The sample has 250,000 to 300,000 distinct CDR3 sequences, more than 9% seen once. The sequencing here drew on PBMCs from the stem cell graft donor, taken from the stem cell graft. These receptors were collected from a human donor who donated a stem cell graft to a child with SCID.

This clonotype was counted a few times. The V and J genes are TRBV7-9 and TRBJ2-7, with D possibly matching TRBD2 (6 bases). Germline V CDR1 and CDR2: SEHNR, FQNEAQ (reference sequence). V was cut by 3 bases and J by 7 bases, with 13 bases left in between. This CDR3 comprises 13 residues. This chain's CDR3 is CASSLLPGEEQYF. The CDR3 coding sequence is TGTGCCAGCAGCTTGCTCCCGGGGGAAGAGCAGTACTTC.

The chain couples TRBV7-9 to TRBJ2-5, with 11 nucleotides matching TRBD2. This CDR3 is 14 amino acids long. V lost 9 bases and J lost 4; bases outside the gene matches: 7. Germline loops: CDR1 SEHNR, CDR2 FQNEAQ (reference sequence). CDR3 nucleotides: TGTGCCAGTGGGACTAGCGGCCGAGGAGAGACCCAGTACTTC. Its translation: CASGTSGRGETQYF.

This clonotype was detected ten times or more. J is TRBJ2-3 and V is TRBV10-3; the match to TRBD1 covers 8 bases. The germline V gene has CDR1 ENHRY and CDR2 SYGVKD. With V trimmed by 3 bases and J by 2 bases, 7 bases remained unmatched. CDR3 size: 16 residues. The CDR3 region has the DNA TGTGCCATCAGTGACGTTAGGACAGGGAACACAGATACGCAGTATTTT. This sequence encodes CAISDVRTGNTDTQYF.

The chain carries TRBV6-1 and TRBJ1-3, with TRBD1 as a possible D gene (6 bases). Trimming took 7 bases from V and 7 from J, leaving 14 bases between them. The CDR3 loop spans 13 amino acids. In germline, CDR1 is MNHNS, CDR2 SASEGT. DNA of the CDR3: TGTGCCAGCAAGAACGCAGGGGCGAACACCATATATTTT. Its protein is CASKNAGANTIYF.

This clonotype was observed many times. The J gene is TRBJ1-5, the V gene TRBV5-1; D gene ambiguous. Per the germline V gene, CDR1 is SGHRS and CDR2 is YFSETQ. V lost 4 bases and J lost 1, with 12 bases in between. CDR3 length: 15 amino acids. This CDR3 reads CASSLEGLSNQPQHF. The CDR3, as DNA: TGCGCCAGCAGCCTGGAGGGTTTAAGCAATCAGCCCCAGCATTTT.

This clonotype has at least ten counts. The chain couples TRBV20-1 to TRBJ2-3, with D possibly TRBD2 on 5 matching bases. Germline assignment: CDR1 DFQATT and CDR2 SNEGSKA (reference sequence). V was shortened by 4 bases and J by 6 bases, with 14 bases between the two germline ends. The CDR3 is 13 amino acids. CDR3 protein: CSAMEVPLDTQYF. In nucleotides, the CDR3 is TGCAGTGCTATGGAGGTCCCCCTGGATACGCAGTATTTT.

This clonotype was counted ten times or more. This chain connects TRBV5-1 to TRBJ1-1; no clear D. The CDR3 has 14 amino acids. Between the trimmed V and J ends, which lost 0 bases and 0 bases, there was a span of 6 bases. The germline gives CDR1 SGHRS, CDR2 YFSETQ. The CDR3 DNA sequence: TGCGCCAGCAGCTTGGGGGATTTGAACACTGAAGCTTTCTTT. Protein product: CASSLGDLNTEAFF.

The CDR3 DNA follows: TGTGCCAGCAGCCCCACATGGAACACTGAAGCTTTCTTT. Its protein is CASSPTWNTEAFF. This rearrangement joins TRBV12-3 or TRBV12-4 to TRBJ1-1, with no clear D. V shed 6 bases and J shed 1 base, with 9 bases lying between them. CDR3 size: 13 residues.

This clonotype has at least ten counts. The V and J genes are TRBV13 and TRBJ1-2; D is unclear. CDR3 length: 15 residues. The germline V and J ends were trimmed by 4 bases and 4 bases, with 16 bases remaining between them. The germline CDR1 and CDR2 sequences are PRHDT and FYEKMQ (reference sequence). Here the CDR3 reads CASSSWTSGIYGYTF. The CDR3 DNA follows: TGTGCCAGCAGCTCCTGGACCTCGGGAATCTATGGCTACACCTTC.

DNA for the CDR3: TGCAGTGCTACCTATCTCGGGGAACCCCAGCATTTT. It yields the protein CSATYLGEPQHF. The rearrangement uses TRBV20-1 and TRBJ1-5, with unresolved D. Trimming left V 4 bases short and J 10 bases short, with 14 bases between. This CDR3 has 12 amino acids. CDR1 and CDR2 (germline): DFQATT, SNEGSKA (reference sequence).

This clonotype was counted many times. This rearrangement joins TRBV12-3 or TRBV12-4 to TRBJ2-5; D possibly uses TRBD1 or TRBD2 (5 bases each). V was pared by 3 bases and J by 5 bases, with 19 bases between. CDR3 length equals 16 residues. Here the CDR3 reads CASSLGDPLTGETQYF. CDR3 bases: TGTGCCAGCAGTTTGGGGGACCCATTGACTGGGGAGACCCAGTACTTC.

The chain recombines TRBV20-1 with TRBJ1-5; tentative D call: TRBD1 (5 bases). Trimming stripped 0 bases from V and 1 base from J, with 19 bases between. In germline, CDR1 is DFQATT, CDR2 SNEGSKA (reference sequence). The CDR3 runs to 18 residues. CDR3 coding DNA: TGCAGTGCTAGAGAATCCAGGGCGGGGGTCGGGAGCAATCAGCCCCAGCATTTT. Protein product: CSARESRAGVGSNQPQHF.

In its sample, this clonotype was seen once. V gene TRBV7-9 combines with J gene TRBJ2-5; the D is unclear. The V gene's germline CDR1 is SEHNR and CDR2 FQNEAQ (reference sequence). The V end was cut by 4 bases, the J end by 4 bases, with 10 bases between. CDR3 length: 13 residues. The DNA of the CDR3 is TGTGCCAGCAGCTCAAGGGTGTCAGAGACCCAGTACTTC. It specifies CASSSRVSETQYF. The full variable domain, in which reference TRBV7-9 and TRBJ2-5 provide the parts outside the CDR3, is DTGVSQNPRHKITKRGQNVTFRCDPISEHNRLYWYRQTLGQGPEFLTYFQNEAQLEKSRLLSDRFSAERPKGSFSTLEIQRTEQGDSAMYLCASSSRVSETQYFGPGTRLLVL.

J is TRBJ2-1 and V is TRBV5-1; no clear D gene. The V and J ends lost 3 bases and 3 bases respectively, with 10 bases between them. Looked up from germline, CDR1 is SGHRS and CDR2 is YFSETQ. The length of the CDR3 is 14 residues. CDR3 in DNA: TGCGCCAGCAGCTCCCCCGAGAGCTACAATGAGCAGTTCTTC. Residues: CASSSPESYNEQFF. The full variable domain, with the rest looked up from reference TRBV5-1 and TRBJ2-1, is KAGVTQTPRYLIKTRGQQVTLSCSPISGHRSVSWYQQTPGQGLQFLFEYFSETQRNKGNFPGRFSGRQFSNSRSEMNVSTLELGDSALYLCASSSPESYNEQFFGPGTRLTVL.

This clonotype showed up many times. The V and J genes are TRBV25-1 and TRBJ1-1; D remains unclear. CDR3 length equals 15 residues. V gave up 4 bases and J gave up 0 bases, with 12 bases separating them. Germline loops: CDR1 MGHDK, CDR2 SYGVNS. The CDR3 bases are TGTGCCAGCAGTGGGCCTTACAACTTGAACACTGAAGCTTTCTTT. Amino acid sequence: CASSGPYNLNTEAFF. Looking up the rest from reference TRBV25-1 and TRBJ1-1 gives the full variable domain: EADIYQTPRYLVIGTGKKITLECSQTMGHDKMYWYQQDPGMELHLIHYSYGVNSTEKGDLSSESTVSRIRTEHFPLTLESARPSHTSQYLCASSGPYNLNTEAFFGQGTRLTVV.

This clonotype appeared a few times. The J gene is TRBJ2-7, the V gene TRBV5-1; 11 nucleotides align to TRBD1. Germline V gene lookup returns CDR1 SGHRS and CDR2 YFSETQ. J gave up 0 bases and V 4 bases, and 6 bases lay outside the gene matches. There are 16 residues in the CDR3. The CDR3, as DNA: TGCGCCAGCAGCATACCGGGACAGGGGGTCTCCTACGAGCAGTACTTC. The encoded protein is CASSIPGQGVSYEQYF.

This clonotype was counted only a few times. The J gene is TRBJ2-5, the V gene TRBV28; 7 bases line up with TRBD1. After removal of 6 bases from V and 1 base from J, the junction contained 8 bases not matched to a gene. This CDR3 is 15 amino acids long. Germline loops: CDR1 MDHEN, CDR2 SYDVKM. CDR3 amino acids: CASSSRDRVQETQYF. The CDR3 DNA reads TGTGCCAGCAGCAGCCGGGACAGAGTCCAAGAGACCCAGTACTTC.

This clonotype was counted between two and nine times. This rearrangement joins TRBV6-1 to TRBJ1-1, with D possibly TRBD1 on 5 matching bases. The CDR3 is 18 residues long. CDR1 and CDR2 from the germline V gene are MNHNS and SASEGT. V was pared by 7 bases and J by 1 base, with 25 bases between. The CDR3 DNA sequence: TGTGCCAGCACCCCCACCGCACTGGGGCAGGGACCGAACACTGAAGCTTTCTTT. Protein product: CASTPTALGQGPNTEAFF.

This clonotype came up many times. This rearrangement joins TRBV2 to TRBJ2-1; D unresolved. V was pared by 4 bases and J by 8 bases, with 3 bases between. The CDR3 sequence is 10 residues long. Germline CDR1 SNHLY, CDR2 FYNNEI. Here the CDR3 DNA reads TGTGCCAGCAGTGCTTATGAGCAGTTCTTC. Its protein product is CASSAYEQFF.

The chain couples TRBV5-1 to TRBJ1-1; TRBD1 agrees at 7 bases. In germline, CDR1 is SGHRS, CDR2 YFSETQ. The V gene end was trimmed by 4 bases and the J gene end by 1 base; junction bases not matched to a gene: 10. This CDR3 contains 16 residues. CDR3 DNA sequence: TGCGCCAGCAGCCGCAAACTGGACAGGAGGAACACTGAAGCTTTCTTT. This encodes CASSRKLDRRNTEAFF.

This clonotype was recorded at least ten times. The rearrangement links TRBV6-1 to TRBJ1-4; no definite D call. Trimming took off 5 bases at V and 10 bases at J, with 14 bases between the two ends. CDR3 length equals 13 residues. Looked up from germline, CDR1 is MNHNS and CDR2 is SASEGT. CDR3 sequence reads: CASSPIMDLKLFF. The CDR3, as DNA: TGTGCCAGCAGTCCCATCATGGATTTAAAACTGTTTTTT.

At least ten counts were recorded for this clonotype. The chain is built from TRBV10-3 and TRBJ2-7; D gene uncertain. The CDR3 has 12 residues. V lost 4 bases, J lost 5 bases, and 9 bases lay in between. Germline CDR1 ENHRY, CDR2 SYGVKD. CDR3: CAISGPSDEQYF. In nucleotides, the CDR3 is TGTGCCATCAGTGGTCCTTCGGACGAGCAGTACTTC.